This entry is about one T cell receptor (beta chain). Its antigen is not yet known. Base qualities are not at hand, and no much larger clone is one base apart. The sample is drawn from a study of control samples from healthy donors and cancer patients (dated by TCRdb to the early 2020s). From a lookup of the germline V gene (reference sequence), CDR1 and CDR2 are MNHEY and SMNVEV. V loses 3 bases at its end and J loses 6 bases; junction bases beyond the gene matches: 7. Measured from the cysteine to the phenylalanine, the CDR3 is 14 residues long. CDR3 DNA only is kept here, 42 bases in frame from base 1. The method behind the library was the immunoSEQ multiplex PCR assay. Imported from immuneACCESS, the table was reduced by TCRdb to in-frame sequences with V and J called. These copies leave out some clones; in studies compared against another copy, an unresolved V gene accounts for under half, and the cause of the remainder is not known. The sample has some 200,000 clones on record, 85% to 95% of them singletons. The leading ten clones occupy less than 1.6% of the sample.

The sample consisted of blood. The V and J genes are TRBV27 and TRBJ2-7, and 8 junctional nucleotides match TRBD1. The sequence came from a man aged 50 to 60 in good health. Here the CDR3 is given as CASSLQGATSEQYF. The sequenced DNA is TGTGCCAGCAGTTTGCAGGGGGCCACCAGCGAGCAGTACTTC.